Listed here are 18 T cell receptor beta chains from one sample, sequenced in a study of shared clonotypes between healthy human individuals. The repertoire was sequenced with immunoSEQ multiplex PCR; TCRdb's copy has only in-frame clones and lacks some. The table shows 2 million to 2.5 million clones, with approximately 96% occurring only once. Material: naive CD4+ T cells sorted from blood. The subset is: CD45RA+ positively selected. The receptors come from a man aged 18 to 29 in good health.

The chain couples TRBV28 to TRBJ1-1, with D perhaps matching TRBD1 (6 bases). V was pared by 7 bases and J by 0 bases, with 15 bases between. The CDR3 extends over 15 amino acids. Germline loops: CDR1 MDHEN, CDR2 SYDVKM. The CDR3 protein is CASNLGTPVNTEAFF. The CDR3 DNA reads TGTGCCAGCAATCTCGGGACACCGGTGAACACTGAAGCTTTCTTT. Together with reference TRBV28 and TRBJ1-1, the CDR3 gives the full variable domain: DVKVTQSSRYLVKRTGEKVFLECVQDMDHENMFWYRQDPGLGLRLIYFSYDVKMKEKGDIPEGYSVSREKKERFSLILESASTNQTSMYLCASNLGTPVNTEAFFGQGTRLTVV.

The chain carries TRBV9 and TRBJ1-2, with D uncertain. The V end lost 1 base, the J end lost 5 bases, and 15 bases lay between the germline ends. The CDR3 contains 15 residues. Germline CDR1 is SGDLS and CDR2 is YYNGEE. DNA for the CDR3: TGTGCCAGCAGCGTACCACGGCGTGGGATATATGGCTACACCTTC. Protein product: CASSVPRRGIYGYTF. The whole variable domain, filled in from reference TRBV9 and TRBJ1-2, reads DSGVTQTPKHLITATGQRVTLRCSPRSGDLSVYWYQQSLDQGLQFLIQYYNGEERAKGNILERFSAQQFPDLHSELNLSSLELGDSALYFCASSVPRRGIYGYTFGSGTRLTVV.

This rearrangement joins TRBV25-1 to TRBJ1-4; D unresolved. V was shortened by 5 bases and J by 0 bases, with 10 bases between the two germline ends. Per the germline V gene, CDR1 is MGHDK and CDR2 is SYGVNS. This CDR3 spans 15 amino acids. CDR3 bases: TGTGCCAGCAGTAGATCATCAGCAACTAATGAAAAACTGTTTTTT. Its protein is CASSRSSATNEKLFF.

The chain has TRBV11-2 and TRBJ2-4; 14 bases align to TRBD2. With V trimmed by 1 base and J by 8 bases, 10 bases remained unmatched. Germline V CDR1 and CDR2: SGHAT, FQNNGV. This CDR3 has 18 amino acids. CDR3 coding DNA: TGTGCCAGCAGCTTAGCGGCCGGGACTAGCGGGAGCTTATACATTCAGTACTTC. Encoded protein: CASSLAAGTSGSLYIQYF.

The chain links TRBV7-2 to TRBJ2-2; TRBD2 matches at 9 bases. The ends lost 7 bases at V and 6 bases at J; junction bases unmatched: 6. Per the germline V gene, CDR1 is SGHTA and CDR2 is FQGNSA. The CDR3 totals 14 residues. CDR3 sequence (DNA): TGTGCCAGCACAATGCGGGAGGGCGCCGGGGAGCTGTTTTTT. This codes for CASTMREGAGELFF.

This sequence joins TRBV5-6 and TRBJ1-2; D remains unclear. CDR3 length equals 12 residues. The ends were cut back, 0 bases at V and 6 bases at J, with 6 bases in the middle. Germline-derived CDR1 and CDR2 are SGHDT and YYEEEE. The CDR3 sequence: CASSLGANGYTF. The CDR3 coding sequence is TGTGCCAGCAGCTTGGGTGCGAATGGCTACACCTTC. Full variable domain (outside the CDR3, taken from reference TRBV5-6 and TRBJ1-2): DAGVTQSPTHLIKTRGQQVTLRCSPKSGHDTVSWYQQALGQGPQFIFQYYEEEERQRGNFPDRFSGHQFPNYSSELNVNALLLGDSALYLCASSLGANGYTFGSGTRLTVV.

This clone was recorded once. This sequence joins TRBV19 and TRBJ2-5; 9 nucleotides match TRBD2. This CDR3 is built from 15 residues. After removal of 3 bases from V and 0 bases from J, the junction contained 2 bases not matched to a gene. Germline-derived CDR1 and CDR2 are LNHDA and SQIVND (reference sequence). CDR3: CASSIAGGDQETQYF. The CDR3, as DNA: TGTGCCAGTAGTATTGCGGGAGGGGACCAAGAGACCCAGTACTTC.

The chain uses TRBV18 and TRBJ1-1; 9 bases fit TRBD1. The trim removed 2 bases at V and 1 base at J, leaving 5 bases unmatched. Germline V gene lookup returns CDR1 KGHSH and CDR2 LQKENI. This CDR3 comprises 16 residues. This CDR3 is CASSPFTGGANTEAFF. The CDR3 region has the DNA TGTGCCAGCTCACCATTCACAGGGGGCGCGAACACTGAAGCTTTCTTT.

The chain is built from TRBV7-2 and TRBJ2-7, with TRBD1 matching over 9 bases. The CDR3 totals 14 residues. J gave up 4 bases and V 5 bases, and 6 bases lay outside the gene matches. Per the germline V gene, CDR1 is SGHTA and CDR2 is FQGNSA. CDR3 DNA: TGTGCCAGCAGCCCTGGACAGGGGAGGTACGAGCAGTACTTC. Protein sequence: CASSPGQGRYEQYF.

This chain links TRBV25-1 with TRBJ2-2; 11 nucleotides line up with TRBD2. Trimming removed 10 bases from V and 6 bases from J; junction bases left unmatched: 7. CDR3 length equals 14 residues. CDR1 and CDR2 from the germline V gene are MGHDK and SYGVNS. The DNA for the CDR3 is TGTGCCACCGCCCCACTAGCGGGGGCCGGGGAGCTGTTTTTT. This gives the protein CATAPLAGAGELFF.

This chain's CDR3 is CASSRRAANEQFF. The DNA for the CDR3 is TGTGCCAGCAGTAGGAGGGCAGCCAATGAGCAGTTCTTC. The chain couples TRBV25-1 to TRBJ2-1; D might be TRBD2 (6 bases). Trimming shortened V by 5 bases and J by 6 bases, and 11 bases separated the two germline ends. Germline V gene data show CDR1 as MGHDK and CDR2 as SYGVNS. The CDR3 totals 13 residues.

The chain couples TRBV14 to TRBJ2-7; a weak D match, TRBD1 (6 bases). CDR3 size: 15 residues. Trimming cost V 2 bases and J 0 bases, with 11 bases left between them. The germline V gene encodes CDR1 SGHDN and CDR2 FVKESK. CDR3: CASSQKDSSSYEQYF. DNA of the CDR3: TGTGCCAGCAGCCAAAAGGACAGCTCCTCCTACGAGCAGTACTTC.

The chain recombines TRBV9 with TRBJ1-2, with D unclear. Trimming stripped 2 bases from V and 4 bases from J, with 12 bases between. In germline, CDR1 is SGDLS, CDR2 YYNGEE. This CDR3 region has 14 residues. The CDR3 DNA follows: TGTGCCAGCAGCGTCGGGGTCCCCTCCTATGGCTACACCTTC. It specifies CASSVGVPSYGYTF.

This clone was picked up one time. Germline is not matched at one junction end, which may reflect a read error. The rearrangement joins TRBV29-1 to TRBJ1-1; D gene unclear. The CDR3 totals 13 residues. CDR1 is SQVTM, CDR2 ANQGSEA, per germline. In nucleotides, the CDR3 is TGCAGCGGTGAACCCGACACGAACACTGAAGCTTTCTTT. It specifies CSGEPDTNTEAFF.

The V and J genes are TRBV5-4 and TRBJ1-2, with 11 bases aligning to TRBD1. V trimming: 5 bases; J trimming: 9 bases; junction bases outside the gene matches: 3. The length of the CDR3 is 12 residues. From germline, CDR1 is SGHNT and CDR2 YYREEE (reference sequence). The DNA for the CDR3 is TGTGCCAGCAGTGGACAGGGGGCGAGCTACACCTTC. Translation gives CASSGQGASYTF.

The chain couples TRBV6-5 to TRBJ2-7; 13 bases fit TRBD2. The CDR3 consists of 15 residues. From germline, CDR1 is MNHEY and CDR2 SVGAGI. V trimming: 6 bases; J trimming: 7 bases; junction bases outside the gene matches: 9. The CDR3 here is CASRRGTSGKGEQYF. CDR3 nucleotides: TGTGCCAGCAGACGGGGGACTAGCGGGAAGGGGGAGCAGTACTTC.

The V call is TRBV10-3, the J call TRBJ1-4; D uncertain. Germline V lookup: CDR1 ENHRY, CDR2 SYGVKD. CDR3 length equals 12 residues. Trimming removed 2 bases at V and 7 bases at J, with 5 bases between. CDR3 in amino acids: CAISEVGEKLFF. The CDR3, as DNA: TGTGCCATCAGTGAGGTGGGTGAAAAACTGTTTTTT.

The chain joins TRBV5-1 to TRBJ1-1; TRBD1 matches 8 bases. Looked up from germline, CDR1 is SGHRS and CDR2 is YFSETQ. This CDR3 is 14 amino acids long. Unmatched junction bases numbered 6, after V lost 4 bases and J lost 4 bases. The CDR3 spells CASSPDRAITEAFF. The DNA of the CDR3 is TGCGCCAGCAGCCCGGACAGGGCAATCACTGAAGCTTTCTTT.